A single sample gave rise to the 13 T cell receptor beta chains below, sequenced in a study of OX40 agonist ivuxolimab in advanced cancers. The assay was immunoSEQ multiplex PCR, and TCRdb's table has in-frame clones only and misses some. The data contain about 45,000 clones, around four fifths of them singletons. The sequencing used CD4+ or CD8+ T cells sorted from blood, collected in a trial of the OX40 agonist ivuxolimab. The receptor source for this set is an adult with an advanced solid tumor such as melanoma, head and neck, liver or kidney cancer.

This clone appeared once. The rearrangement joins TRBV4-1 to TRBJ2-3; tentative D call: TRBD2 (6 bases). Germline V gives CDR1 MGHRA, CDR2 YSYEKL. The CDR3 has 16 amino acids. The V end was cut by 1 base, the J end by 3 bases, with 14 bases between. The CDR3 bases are TGCGCCAGCAGCCAAGCTACCAGCGGGCATACAGATACGCAGTATTTT. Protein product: CASSQATSGHTDTQYF.

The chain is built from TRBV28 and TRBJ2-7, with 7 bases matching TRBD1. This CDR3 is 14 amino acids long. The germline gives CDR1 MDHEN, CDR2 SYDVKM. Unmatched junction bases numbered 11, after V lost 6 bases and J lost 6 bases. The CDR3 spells CASRTRQGFGEQYF. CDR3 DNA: TGTGCCAGCAGAACTCGACAGGGATTCGGCGAGCAGTACTTC.

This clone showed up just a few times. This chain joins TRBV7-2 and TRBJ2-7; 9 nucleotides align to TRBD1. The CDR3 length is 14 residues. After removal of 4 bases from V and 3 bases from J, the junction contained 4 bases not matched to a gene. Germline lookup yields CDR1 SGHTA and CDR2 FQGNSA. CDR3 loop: CASSWWGQGYEQYF. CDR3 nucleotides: TGTGCCAGCAGCTGGTGGGGACAGGGCTACGAGCAGTACTTC.

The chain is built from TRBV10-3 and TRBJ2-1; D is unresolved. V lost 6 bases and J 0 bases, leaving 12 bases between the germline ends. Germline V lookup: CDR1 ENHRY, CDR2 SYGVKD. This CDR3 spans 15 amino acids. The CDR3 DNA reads TGTGCCATCAGACCCGACCTAGACTCCTACAATGAGCAGTTCTTC. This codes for CAIRPDLDSYNEQFF.

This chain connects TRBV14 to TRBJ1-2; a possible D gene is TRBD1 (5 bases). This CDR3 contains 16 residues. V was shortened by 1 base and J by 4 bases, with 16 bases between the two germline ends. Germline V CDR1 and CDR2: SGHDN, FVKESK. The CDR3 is CASSQGTGFHSYGYTF. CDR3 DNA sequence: TGTGCCAGCAGCCAAGGTACAGGTTTTCATAGCTATGGCTACACCTTC.

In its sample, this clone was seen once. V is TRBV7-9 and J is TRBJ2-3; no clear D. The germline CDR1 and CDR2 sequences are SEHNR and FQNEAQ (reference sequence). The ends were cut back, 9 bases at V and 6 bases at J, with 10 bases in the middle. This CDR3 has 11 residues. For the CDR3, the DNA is TGTGCCAGTCCGCTAGGGGATACGCAGTATTTT. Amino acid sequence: CASPLGDTQYF.

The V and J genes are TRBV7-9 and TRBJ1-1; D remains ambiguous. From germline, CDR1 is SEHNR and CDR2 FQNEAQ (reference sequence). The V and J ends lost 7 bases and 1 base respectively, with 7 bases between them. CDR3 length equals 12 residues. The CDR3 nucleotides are TGTGCCAGCACCAAAGGGAACACTGAAGCTTTCTTT. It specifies CASTKGNTEAFF.

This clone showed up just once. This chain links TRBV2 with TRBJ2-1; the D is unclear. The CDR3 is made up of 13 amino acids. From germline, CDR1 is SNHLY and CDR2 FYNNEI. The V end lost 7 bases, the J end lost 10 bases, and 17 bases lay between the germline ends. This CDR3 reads CASTGPYLGEQFF. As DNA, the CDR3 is TGTGCCAGCACGGGCCCCTACCTGGGGGAGCAGTTCTTC.

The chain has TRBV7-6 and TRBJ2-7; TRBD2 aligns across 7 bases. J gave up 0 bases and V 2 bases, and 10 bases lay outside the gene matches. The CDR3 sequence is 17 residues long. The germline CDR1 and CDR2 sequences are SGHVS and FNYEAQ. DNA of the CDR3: TGTGCCAGCAGCTTACGGCCCGGGGGGTACGGCTCCTACGAGCAGTACTTC. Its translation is CASSLRPGGYGSYEQYF.

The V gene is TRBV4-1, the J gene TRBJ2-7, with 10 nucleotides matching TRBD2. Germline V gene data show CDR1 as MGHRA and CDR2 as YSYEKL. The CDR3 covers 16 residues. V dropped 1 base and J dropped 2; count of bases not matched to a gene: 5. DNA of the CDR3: TGCGCCAGCAGCCAAGGTCTAGCGGGAGCTCCCTACGAGCAGTACTTC. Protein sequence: CASSQGLAGAPYEQYF.

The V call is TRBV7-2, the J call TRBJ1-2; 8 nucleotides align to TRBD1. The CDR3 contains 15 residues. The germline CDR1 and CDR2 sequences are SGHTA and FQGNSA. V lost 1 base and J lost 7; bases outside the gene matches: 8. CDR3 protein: CASSLEFQGAAGYTF. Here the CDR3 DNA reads TGTGCCAGCAGCTTAGAGTTCCAGGGGGCTGCTGGCTACACCTTC.

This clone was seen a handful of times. The CDR3 is CASDTRQFNQPQHF. Written as DNA, the CDR3 is TGTGCCAGCGACACTCGACAGTTCAATCAGCCCCAGCATTTT. The genes are TRBV28 and TRBJ1-5; D may be TRBD1 (5 bases). Per germline, CDR1 MDHEN and CDR2 SYDVKM. With 8 bases removed from V and 3 bases from J, the gap between germline ends came to 14 bases. The CDR3 contains 14 residues.

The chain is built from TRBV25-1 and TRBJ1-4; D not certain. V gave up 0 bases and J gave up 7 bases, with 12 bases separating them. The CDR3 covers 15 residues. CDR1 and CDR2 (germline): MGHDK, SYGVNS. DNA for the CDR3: TGTGCCAGCAGTGAATATCAGAATGCTCCTGAAAAACTGTTTTTT. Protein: CASSEYQNAPEKLFF.